This T cell receptor beta chain was captured in a study of T cells in Graves' hyperthyroidism and ophthalmopathy. Study conclusions and caveats: Appearing also in blood were most of the thyroid clonotypes expanded above 0.001.

Regarding this clonotype: No antigen is known for it.

A NOSPECS grade of at least 4, a Clinical Activity Score of at least 3 and duration under 3 months were recorded in ophthalmopathy patients. Researchers took RNA transcripts and amplified the TCR beta CDR3 regions from them. The HTBI primer set drove a first-round RT-PCR of the TCR CDR3. Each CDR3 protein is one row after TCRdb ran MiXCR on the multiplex PCR reads. This sample has 34,000 or so distinct CDR3 sequences, with about 53% found just once. CDR1 and CDR2 from the germline V gene are LGHNA and YSLEER. This CDR3 comprises 15 residues. J lost 8 bases, V lost 2 bases, and 3 bases had no gene match.

This sequence joins TRBV4-3 and TRBJ2-2; 12 nucleotides match TRBD1. Input material: blood. This TCR was sampled from a woman aged 35 to 49 with Graves' ophthalmopathy. CDR3 DNA: TGCGCCAGCAGCCAACCGGGACAGGGGGCAGGGGAGCTGTTTTTT. Translated, it gives CASSQPGQGAGELFF.